The 8 T cell receptor beta chains presented below share a single source sample, sequenced in a study of T cell responses to AZD1222 COVID-19 vaccine. Only in-frame clones appear in the TCRdb table, and some are missing; sequencing was by immunoSEQ multiplex PCR. The table shows 120,000 to 150,000 clones, with about 86% occurring only once. The sample here was peripheral blood, taken 28 days after the second AZD1222 dose. The receptor set was obtained from an adult who received the AZD1222 COVID-19 vaccine.

This clone appeared once. The CDR3 protein is CASSGVSRTDTQYF. The CDR3 nucleotides are TGTGCCAGCAGTGGGGTTAGTCGGACAGATACGCAGTATTTT. The chain employs TRBV2 and TRBJ2-3; no firm D call. The V end was cut by 4 bases, the J end by 3 bases, with 11 bases between. CDR1 and CDR2 (germline): SNHLY, FYNNEI. This CDR3 spans 14 amino acids.

The V call is TRBV7-9, the J call TRBJ1-4, with D uncertain. The CDR3 spans 14 residues. The V end was cut by 1 base, the J end by 5 bases, with 8 bases between. In germline, CDR1 is SEHNR, CDR2 FQNEAQ (reference sequence). The CDR3 spells CASSLGVGNEKLFF. The CDR3 DNA sequence: TGTGCCAGCAGCTTAGGAGTGGGGAATGAAAAACTGTTTTTT.

This clone was observed a single time. The CDR3: CASASPGTDTQYF. In nucleotides, the CDR3 is TGTGCCAGCGCCTCCCCCGGCACAGATACGCAGTATTTT. The chain has TRBV11-1 and TRBJ2-3; D is unclear. V gave up 8 bases and J gave up 1 base, with 10 bases separating them. CDR3 length equals 13 residues. Germline CDR1 reads SGHAT; CDR2 reads FQDESV (reference sequence). Combining the CDR3 with reference TRBV11-1 and TRBJ2-3 gives the whole variable domain EAEVAQSPRYKITEKSQAVAFWCDPISGHATLYWYRQILGQGPELLVQFQDESVVDDSQLPKDRFSAERLKGVDSTLKIQPAELGDSAMYLCASASPGTDTQYFGPGTRLTVL.

This clone was seen at least ten times. The chain is built from TRBV6-5 and TRBJ1-2; weak D call: TRBD1 (6 bases). This CDR3 contains 15 residues. The V gene lost 6 bases and the J gene lost 6 bases, with 20 bases spanning the gap. Germline values: CDR1 MNHEY, CDR2 SVGAGI. CDR3 in amino acids: CASSPPGTFRHGYTF. DNA for the CDR3: TGTGCCAGCAGCCCCCCCGGGACATTCAGACATGGCTACACCTTC.

The V call is TRBV6-5, the J call TRBJ2-5; D is tentatively TRBD1 or TRBD2 (5 bases each). CDR3 length equals 16 residues. Germline V lookup: CDR1 MNHEY, CDR2 SVGAGI. V was cut by 4 bases and J by 11 bases, with 26 bases left in between. The CDR3 spells CASSSGPGPSFRRQYF. The CDR3 nucleotides read TGTGCCAGCAGTTCGGGACCGGGACCCTCTTTTCGTCGTCAGTACTTC.

The V call is TRBV4-1, the J call TRBJ1-2, with D uncertain. Germline V gene lookup returns CDR1 MGHRA and CDR2 YSYEKL. Trimming pared 2 bases from V and 2 bases from J, leaving 9 bases between. The CDR3 covers 14 residues. The CDR3 sequence is CASSQPETNYGYTF. In DNA form, the CDR3 reads TGCGCCAGCAGCCAACCGGAAACAAACTATGGCTACACCTTC.

The rearrangement links TRBV5-4 to TRBJ2-1; D gene ambiguous. Germline V CDR1 and CDR2: SGHNT, YYREEE (reference sequence). V lost 3 bases and J 2 bases, leaving 3 bases between the germline ends. The CDR3 is made up of 12 amino acids. This CDR3 reads CASSSTYNEQFF. Written as DNA, the CDR3 is TGTGCCAGCAGCTCCACCTACAATGAGCAGTTCTTC.

J is TRBJ1-1 and V is TRBV25-1, with D possibly TRBD1 on 5 matching bases. Trimming took off 0 bases at V and 2 bases at J, with 16 bases between the two ends. This CDR3 region has 17 residues. Per germline, CDR1 MGHDK and CDR2 SYGVNS. The CDR3 loop reads CASSEYRGAGVNTEAFF. The CDR3 DNA reads TGTGCCAGCAGTGAATATAGGGGAGCCGGTGTAAACACTGAAGCTTTCTTT.